These 27 T cell receptor beta chains came from one sample sequenced in a study of shared clonotypes between healthy human individuals. TCRdb's copy holds only in-frame clones and misses some; the assay was immunoSEQ multiplex PCR. The sample consists of about 2.4 million clones, more than 85% of them appearing once. Material for sequencing was naive CD4+ T cells from PBMCs. The sample's subset: CD45RA+ positively selected. The receptor set was obtained from a man between 18 and 29 years old in good health. Some clones in this sample may be carry-over from other donors' samples.

This clone was recorded only once. Written as DNA, the CDR3 is TGTGCCAGCAGTTCCCCGGGTAGCGGGAGGGCCGAGAACATTCAGTACTTC. This sequence encodes CASSSPGSGRAENIQYF. V and J are TRBV28 and TRBJ2-4, with 11 nucleotides matching TRBD2. Trimming cost V 4 bases and J 7 bases; bases outside gene matches: 12. The CDR3 contains 17 residues. Germline V gene sequence: CDR1 MDHEN, CDR2 SYDVKM.

This clone appeared a single time. The V and J genes are TRBV7-9 and TRBJ2-5, with D unclear. The germline V gene has CDR1 SEHNR and CDR2 FQNEAQ (reference sequence). V lost 5 bases, J lost 1 base, and 14 bases lay in between. The CDR3 runs to 15 residues. As DNA, the CDR3 is TGTGCCAGCAGCCACGCCAATGGCGGCCAAGAGACCCAGTACTTC. Translated, it gives CASSHANGGQETQYF.

The rearrangement uses TRBV7-8 and TRBJ2-1; D remains unclear. CDR1 and CDR2 from the germline V gene are SGHVS and FQNEAQ. Trimming took off 6 bases at V and 6 bases at J, with 9 bases between the two ends. The length of the CDR3 is 12 residues. In nucleotides, the CDR3 is TGTGCCAGCAGGCACCCGTCCAATGAGCAGTTCTTC. Its protein is CASRHPSNEQFF.

This clone was found a few times. The chain carries TRBV2 and TRBJ1-2; the D gene is possibly TRBD1 (6 bases). The CDR3 length is 13 residues. Germline CDR1 SNHLY, CDR2 FYNNEI. V was shortened by 1 base and J by 8 bases, with 11 bases between the two germline ends. CDR3 in amino acids: CASSEEGGLGYTF. The DNA for the CDR3 is TGTGCCAGCAGTGAAGAGGGGGGCTTAGGCTACACCTTC. The variable domain in full, with the rest retrieved from reference TRBV2 and TRBJ1-2, is EPEVTQTPSHQVTQMGQEVILRCVPISNHLYFYWYRQILGQKVEFLVSFYNNEISEKSEIFDDQFSVERPDGSNFTLKIRSTKLEDSAMYFCASSEEGGLGYTFGSGTRLTVV.

V gene TRBV27 combines with J gene TRBJ2-7; unclear D gene. The CDR3 is made up of 13 amino acids. Trimming stripped 6 bases from V and 0 bases from J, with 9 bases between. From germline, CDR1 is MNHEY and CDR2 SMNVEV (reference sequence). The CDR3 bases are TGTGCCAGCAGGACCGCTAGCTCCTACGAGCAGTACTTC. This codes for CASRTASSYEQYF.

The chain has TRBV4-1 and TRBJ2-3, with a weak D call TRBD1 (6 bases). Germline V gene data show CDR1 as MGHRA and CDR2 as YSYEKL. Trimming removed 4 bases at V and 2 bases at J, with 19 bases between. The CDR3 is 17 amino acids. CDR3 DNA sequence: TGCGCCAGCAGCCGATATCGGACAGAGGGACCCACAGATACGCAGTATTTT. This codes for CASSRYRTEGPTDTQYF.

The gene calls are TRBV19 and TRBJ2-1; TRBD1 aligns across 8 bases. Trimming cost V 3 bases and J 5 bases; bases outside gene matches: 21. The germline CDR1 and CDR2 sequences are LNHDA and SQIVND (reference sequence). The CDR3 covers 20 residues. The CDR3 DNA reads as TGTGCCAGTAGTATCGAGCGGCAGGGGGCACGGGAATGGGAAGACAATGAGCAGTTCTTC. This encodes CASSIERQGAREWEDNEQFF.

The chain has TRBV28 and TRBJ2-7, with D unclear. The CDR3 length is 11 residues. CDR1 is MDHEN, CDR2 SYDVKM, per germline. The ends were cut back, 4 bases at V and 7 bases at J, with 8 bases in the middle. The DNA for the CDR3 is TGTGCCAGCAGTTCCTATTCGGAGCAGTACTTC. Translating it yields CASSSYSEQYF.

This rearrangement joins TRBV9 to TRBJ1-1; D uncertain. The CDR3 totals 15 residues. CDR1 is SGDLS and CDR2 is YYNGEE in the germline V gene. Trimming pared 4 bases from V and 1 base from J, leaving 14 bases between. CDR3 nucleotides: TGTGCCAGCAGCTTCCGTGCGACACCGAACACTGAAGCTTTCTTT. Its translation: CASSFRATPNTEAFF.

The chain carries TRBV9 and TRBJ2-7; 10 positions agree with TRBD2. CDR3 size: 13 residues. Germline CDR1 and CDR2: SGDLS and YYNGEE. The V and J ends lost 3 bases and 3 bases, in that order; junction bases with no gene match: 0. The CDR3 spells CASSGTSGYEQYF. In nucleotides, the CDR3 is TGTGCCAGCAGCGGGACTAGCGGCTACGAGCAGTACTTC.

The chain joins TRBV14 to TRBJ2-1; TRBD1 is a possible D gene (5 bases). Germline V CDR1 and CDR2: SGHDN, FVKESK. The V and J ends lost 0 bases and 4 bases respectively, with 13 bases between them. CDR3 length: 16 amino acids. The CDR3 DNA follows: TGTGCCAGCAGCCAAGATGGCGGACACCGATACAATGAGCAGTTCTTC. This translates into CASSQDGGHRYNEQFF. The full variable domain, with the rest looked up from reference TRBV14 and TRBJ2-1, is EAGVTQFPSHSVIEKGQTVTLRCDPISGHDNLYWYRRVMGKEIKFLLHFVKESKQDESGMPNNRFLAERTGGTYSTLKVQPAELEDSGVYFCASSQDGGHRYNEQFFGPGTRLTVL.

CDR3 loop: CASSSLPLDSYNEQFF. The DNA for the CDR3 is TGCGCCAGCAGCTCCCTACCTCTGGACAGTTACAATGAGCAGTTCTTC. This rearrangement joins TRBV5-1 to TRBJ2-1, with TRBD1 as a possible D gene (6 bases). This CDR3 has 16 residues. From germline, CDR1 is SGHRS and CDR2 YFSETQ. Deletions cut 3 bases from V and 4 bases from J, with 17 bases between.

The chain has TRBV9 and TRBJ1-2; D is perhaps TRBD1 (5 bases). V lost 3 bases, J lost 3 bases, and 21 bases lay in between. The CDR3 length is 17 residues. Germline V gene lookup returns CDR1 SGDLS and CDR2 YYNGEE. In DNA, the CDR3 is TGTGCCAGCAGCGCCACCCGGGACCGGCGCCGGGACTATGGCTACACCTTC. This encodes CASSATRDRRRDYGYTF.

V usage is TRBV7-2 and J usage is TRBJ2-1, with 13 bases matching TRBD2. The CDR3 totals 15 residues. Germline V gene lookup returns CDR1 SGHTA and CDR2 FQGNSA. V dropped 5 bases and J dropped 8; count of bases not matched to a gene: 6. This CDR3 reads CASSLTSGRSDEQFF. The DNA of the CDR3 is TGTGCCAGCAGCCTGACTAGCGGGAGGTCCGATGAGCAGTTCTTC. The whole variable domain, remainder taken from reference TRBV7-2 and TRBJ2-1, is GAGVSQSPSNKVTEKGKDVELRCDPISGHTALYWYRQSLGQGLEFLIYFQGNSAPDKSGLPSDRFSAERTGGSVSTLTIQRTQQEDSAVYLCASSLTSGRSDEQFFGPGTRLTVL.

The rearrangement links TRBV7-3 to TRBJ2-2, with D perhaps TRBD2 (7 bases). The CDR3 extends over 17 amino acids. The ends were cut back, 5 bases at V and 4 bases at J, with 20 bases in the middle. Germline-derived CDR1 and CDR2 are SGHTA and FQGTGA. CDR3 in amino acids: CASSPHSGGGSTGELFF. The CDR3 DNA is TGTGCCAGCAGCCCCCATTCGGGGGGCGGTAGCACCGGGGAGCTGTTTTTT.

Remarks on this clone: This specimen includes other DNA sequences encoding the same CDR3. The genes are TRBV9 and TRBJ2-1, with TRBD2 identical over 12 bases. Germline-derived CDR1 and CDR2 are SGDLS and YYNGEE. The CDR3 runs to 15 residues. Losses at the gene ends were 0 bases for V and 9 bases for J; bases not matched to a gene: 4. The CDR3, as DNA: TGTGCCAGCAGCGTAGTGACTAGCGGGAGTGTTGAGCAGTTCTTC. This gives the protein CASSVVTSGSVEQFF.

This chain connects TRBV7-9 to TRBJ2-6, with TRBD2 as a possible D gene (5 bases). V lost 7 bases and J 0 bases, leaving 13 bases between the germline ends. CDR3 length: 16 amino acids. Germline V gene data show CDR1 as SEHNR and CDR2 as FQNEAQ (reference sequence). CDR3 sequence: CASTPGKSSGANVLTF. CDR3 DNA: TGTGCCAGCACCCCCGGGAAGAGCTCTGGGGCCAACGTCCTGACTTTC.

In nucleotides, the CDR3 is TGTGCCAGCAGCTTAGTCTATGGAGAGACCCAGTACTTC. It translates to CASSLVYGETQYF. This rearrangement joins TRBV11-2 to TRBJ2-5; D is unclear. The germline V gene encodes CDR1 SGHAT and CDR2 FQNNGV. Trimming pared 1 base from V and 4 bases from J, leaving 7 bases between. This CDR3 has 13 amino acids.

Only one count was recorded for this clone. This sequence joins TRBV18 and TRBJ1-2; TRBD1 might be the D (6 bases). V dropped 6 bases and J dropped 4 bases, with 18 bases sitting between them. The CDR3 consists of 15 residues. Per germline, CDR1 KGHSH and CDR2 LQKENI. This CDR3 is CASSPPGGRVYGYTF. DNA of the CDR3: TGTGCCAGCTCGCCCCCGGGGGGGCGCGTCTATGGCTACACCTTC.

V and J are TRBV28 and TRBJ2-6; the D gene could be TRBD1 or TRBD2 (5 bases each). Germline CDR1 and CDR2: MDHEN and SYDVKM. This CDR3 region has 16 residues. V gave up 2 bases and J gave up 2 bases, with 10 bases separating them. The CDR3 DNA reads TGTGCCAGCAGTTTAGGGACGGCGGCTGGGGCCAACGTCCTGACTTTC. Its translation: CASSLGTAAGANVLTF.

The chain uses TRBV11-3 and TRBJ2-5; no definite D call. Germline V CDR1 and CDR2: SGHNT, YENEEA. V was pared by 2 bases and J by 4 bases, with 8 bases between. CDR3 length: 13 amino acids. The CDR3 nucleotides read TGTGCCAGCAGCTTATCGGCCCGAGAGACCCAGTACTTC. It encodes CASSLSARETQYF. Full variable domain (remainder filled in from reference TRBV11-3 and TRBJ2-5): EAGVVQSPRYKIIEKKQPVAFWCNPISGHNTLYWYLQNLGQGPELLIRYENEEAVDDSQLPKDRFSAERLKGVDSTLKIQPAELGDSAVYLCASSLSARETQYFGPGTRLLVL.

The rearrangement joins TRBV20-1 to TRBJ2-7; D is unclear. This CDR3 is built from 11 residues. Germline CDR1 is DFQATT and CDR2 is SNEGSKA (reference sequence). V dropped 0 bases and J dropped 9 bases, with 9 bases sitting between them. CDR3 region: CSARDRGWQYF. CDR3 sequence (DNA): TGCAGTGCTAGAGATCGAGGTTGGCAGTACTTC.

The chain employs TRBV28 and TRBJ1-1; D perhaps matches TRBD1 (6 bases). The CDR3 runs 15 residues. Germline V lookup: CDR1 MDHEN, CDR2 SYDVKM. V lost 6 bases to trimming and J lost 4 bases, with 18 bases between them. This chain's CDR3 is CASRSLRGRGTEAFF. The CDR3 DNA reads TGTGCCAGCAGATCTCTCCGGGGGCGAGGCACTGAAGCTTTCTTT.

This clone was detected once. The chain combines TRBV5-1 with TRBJ2-3; D perhaps matches TRBD2 (5 bases). Germline V gene sequence: CDR1 SGHRS, CDR2 YFSETQ. This CDR3 contains 14 residues. V was trimmed by 4 bases and J by 2 bases, leaving 11 bases between them. CDR3 nucleotides: TGCGCCAGCAGCCTCTGGAGGCCCACAGATACGCAGTATTTT. Translating gives CASSLWRPTDTQYF. The full variable domain, its missing parts supplied by reference TRBV5-1 and TRBJ2-3, is KAGVTQTPRYLIKTRGQQVTLSCSPISGHRSVSWYQQTPGQGLQFLFEYFSETQRNKGNFPGRFSGRQFSNSRSEMNVSTLELGDSALYLCASSLWRPTDTQYFGPGTRLTVL.

Concerning this clone itself: At the DNA level, this CDR3 is encoded by other sequences in the same sample as well. The J gene is TRBJ2-7, the V gene TRBV28; D is undetermined. The CDR3 runs 14 residues. Between the trimmed V and J ends, which lost 5 bases and 4 bases, there was a span of 15 bases. Germline CDR1 and CDR2: MDHEN and SYDVKM. Here the CDR3 reads CASSPPQGRYEQYF. The CDR3, as DNA: TGTGCCAGCAGTCCACCCCAAGGCCGGTACGAGCAGTACTTC.

J is TRBJ1-1 and V is TRBV2; 7 bases match TRBD1. The CDR3 spans 15 residues. Germline CDR1 is SNHLY and CDR2 is FYNNEI. Trimming removed 5 bases from V and 3 bases from J; junction bases left unmatched: 9. The chain's CDR3 is CASSPRRGGDTEAFF. CDR3 nucleotide sequence: TGTGCCAGCAGTCCTCGCAGGGGGGGGGACACTGAAGCTTTCTTT.

J is TRBJ2-7 and V is TRBV7-2; D is unresolved. Trimming stripped 1 base from V and 3 bases from J, with 10 bases between. There are 14 residues in the CDR3. Germline CDR1 reads SGHTA; CDR2 reads FQGNSA. DNA for the CDR3: TGTGCCAGCAGCTTAGTAAGGCTCCTCTACGAGCAGTACTTC. Encoded protein: CASSLVRLLYEQYF.